The clone carrying this T cell receptor beta chain has more than one count but fewer than ten. Its matching antigen is unknown. The CDR3 runs to 17 residues. The ends lost 1 base at V and 2 bases at J; junction bases unmatched: 7. Germline CDR1 is ENHRY and CDR2 is SYGVKD. The entry originates in a study of response to subunit inactivated influenza vaccine. Study-wide points: The authors suggested that every seasonal influenza vaccination recruits few new T cells.

TCRdb re-called the RT-PCR reads through MiXCR, storing one row per CDR3 protein. The repertoire holds about 570,000 distinct CDR3 sequences, with approximately 11% as singletons. The data were also submitted as part of a second study, on T cells expressing NK-cell markers. That source reports: cDNA encoding TCR beta was synthesized via 5'RACE template switching incorporating UMIs. Seven donors tested HCMV-seropositive and one tested seronegative among the eight sequenced. NKG2C+ dominant clonotypes from 5 to 7 donors made up about 1.0-7.5% of CD8+ T cells. Similarly, these clonotypes led the CD3+CD56-NKG2C+ fraction as well in several donors.

Material: PBMCs from blood, obtained on the day of vaccination. The chain has TRBV10-3 and TRBJ2-5, with 10 nucleotides matching TRBD2. This sequence was found in a man aged 50 or older who received an inactivated influenza vaccine. The CDR3 protein is CAISEWRPSGGQETQYF. The CDR3 DNA reads TGTGCCATCAGTGAGTGGAGGCCTAGCGGGGGTCAAGAGACCCAGTACTTC.